What follows are 25 T cell receptor beta chains derived from one specimen sequenced in a study of cytomegalovirus exposure and HLA in healthy donors. A multiplex PCR was run with 60 Vbeta primers and 13 Jbeta primers. The assay was immunoSEQ multiplex PCR, and TCRdb's table has in-frame clones only and misses some. The data contain approximately 150,000 clones, around 68% of them singletons. Material: PBMCs. The source of these receptors is a man aged 50 to 59 in good health and CMV-seronegative.

The chain is built from TRBV10-1 and TRBJ2-3; D is unclear. The V gene lost 2 bases and the J gene lost 4 bases, with 4 bases spanning the gap. Germline CDR1 reads WNHNN; CDR2 reads SYGVQD (reference sequence). The CDR3 covers 12 residues. Here the CDR3 reads CASSEPADTQYF. The DNA for the CDR3 is TGCGCCAGCAGTGAGCCGGCAGATACGCAGTATTTT.

This clone appeared a few times. The chain carries TRBV15 and TRBJ2-7, with TRBD2 matching 7 bases. This CDR3 is built from 14 residues. From germline, CDR1 is LNHNV and CDR2 YYDKDF (reference sequence). The trim removed 5 bases at V and 2 bases at J, leaving 6 bases unmatched. CDR3 coding DNA: TGTGCCACCAGCGGGCGGGGGAGAACCTACGAGCAGTACTTC. This encodes CATSGRGRTYEQYF.

The chain recombines TRBV18 with TRBJ1-3; no firm D call. V lost 2 bases and J 0 bases, leaving 8 bases between the germline ends. Germline assignment: CDR1 KGHSH and CDR2 LQKENI. The CDR3 length is 15 residues. The CDR3: CASSPSQNSGNTIYF. For the CDR3, the DNA is TGTGCCAGCTCACCATCACAAAACTCTGGAAACACCATATATTTT.

The chain couples TRBV6-1 to TRBJ2-5, with 9 bases aligning to TRBD2. The closer fit of TRBJ2-7 to the DNA end suggests the J call may be wrong. CDR1 is MNHNS, CDR2 SASEGT, per germline. The length of the CDR3 is 15 residues. The CDR3 DNA reads TGTGCCAGCAGTGAATCTAGCGGGGATCCCTACGAGCAGTACTTC. Its translation: CASSESSGDPYEQYF.

This clone has a handful of counts. The gene calls are TRBV7-6 and TRBJ1-4; tentatively, D is TRBD1 (6 bases). Germline V CDR1 and CDR2: SGHVS, FNYEAQ. V was cut by 1 base and J by 6 bases, with 12 bases left in between. The CDR3 covers 15 residues. DNA for the CDR3: TGTGCCAGCAGCTTAGACGGGGAGGGGGATGAAAAACTGTTTTTT. Protein product: CASSLDGEGDEKLFF.

The chain recombines TRBV29-1 with TRBJ1-1; D may be TRBD1 (6 bases). V was pared by 5 bases and J by 4 bases, with 17 bases between. The length of the CDR3 is 14 residues. From germline, CDR1 is SQVTM and CDR2 ANQGSEA. This chain's CDR3 is CSVMTGRSSTEAFF. The CDR3 DNA reads TGCAGCGTTATGACAGGCCGATCCTCCACTGAAGCTTTCTTT. Supplemented by reference TRBV29-1 and TRBJ1-1, the full variable domain reads SAVISQKPSRDICQRGTSLTIQCQVDSQVTMMFWYRQQPGQSLTLIATANQGSEATYESGFVIDKFPISRPNLTFSTLTVSNMSPEDSSIYLCSVMTGRSSTEAFFGQGTRLTVV.

The gene calls are TRBV6-1 and TRBJ1-1; 10 positions match TRBD1. The CDR3 has 12 residues. Germline V lookup: CDR1 MNHNS, CDR2 SASEGT. Trimming removed 8 bases from V and 7 bases from J; junction bases left unmatched: 4. The CDR3 sequence: CASRDRGDEAFF. Written as DNA, the CDR3 is TGTGCCAGCCGGGACAGGGGTGATGAAGCTTTCTTT.

The chain joins TRBV14 to TRBJ1-1; TRBD1 might be the D (6 bases). V lost 1 base, J lost 0 bases, and 21 bases lay in between. Looked up from germline, CDR1 is SGHDN and CDR2 is FVKESK. This CDR3 comprises 19 residues. The CDR3 reads CASSQGYNADGGLNTEAFF. The CDR3 DNA reads TGTGCCAGCAGCCAAGGATATAACGCAGATGGGGGCCTGAACACTGAAGCTTTCTTT.

The chain couples TRBV5-4 to TRBJ1-2; a possible D gene is TRBD1 (5 bases). This CDR3 spans 15 amino acids. V dropped 0 bases and J dropped 8 bases, with 17 bases sitting between them. In germline, CDR1 is SGHNT, CDR2 YYREEE (reference sequence). The CDR3 sequence: CASSLEGVLWGGYTF. CDR3 sequence (DNA): TGTGCCAGCAGCTTGGAAGGGGTTCTATGGGGCGGCTACACCTTC.

This clone has more than one count but fewer than ten. The rearrangement links TRBV2 to TRBJ2-2; 8 positions agree with TRBD2. Germline values: CDR1 SNHLY, CDR2 FYNNEI. V shed 7 bases and J 5 bases; nucleotides not matched to a gene: 12. The CDR3 has 16 residues. The CDR3 spells CASTRSGGGSTGELFF. As DNA, the CDR3 is TGTGCCAGCACCCGAAGTGGCGGGGGGAGTACCGGGGAGCTGTTTTTT.

The chain links TRBV12-5 to TRBJ2-3; 8 bases fit TRBD2. The ends lost 3 bases at V and 4 bases at J; junction bases unmatched: 18. The CDR3 spans 19 residues. Germline CDR1 LGHNT, CDR2 FRNRAP. DNA for the CDR3: TGTGCTAGTGGTTTCCCCACTATAGCGGGACCCGGGCCAGCAGATACGCAGTATTTT. This translates into CASGFPTIAGPGPADTQYF.

On this clone itself: The sample contains more than one DNA sequence encoding this CDR3. The chain carries TRBV19 and TRBJ1-2; D is perhaps TRBD1 (5 bases). Trimming cost V 4 bases and J 8 bases, with 14 bases left between them. CDR3 size: 13 residues. Germline CDR1 reads LNHDA; CDR2 reads SQIVND (reference sequence). The CDR3 protein is CASSNTGDRGYTF. The CDR3 DNA reads TGTGCCAGTAGTAATACGGGGGATCGGGGCTACACCTTC. Based on the CDR3 plus reference TRBV19 and TRBJ1-2, the full variable domain is DGGITQSPKYLFRKEGQNVTLSCEQNLNHDAMYWYRQDPGQGLRLIYYSQIVNDFQKGDIAEGYSVSREKKESFPLTVTSAQKNPTAFYLCASSNTGDRGYTFGSGTRLTVV.

V usage is TRBV18 and J usage is TRBJ2-2; possibly TRBD1 for D (5 bases). CDR1 is KGHSH, CDR2 LQKENI, per germline. CDR3 size: 17 residues. Trimming pared 2 bases from V and 1 base from J, leaving 14 bases between. CDR3 loop: CASSPMQGEVNTGELFF. For the CDR3, the DNA is TGTGCCAGCTCACCAATGCAGGGCGAGGTGAACACCGGGGAGCTGTTTTTT.

The chain is built from TRBV5-1 and TRBJ1-1; D possibly corresponds to TRBD1 (6 bases). The germline V and J ends were trimmed by 0 bases and 4 bases, with 13 bases remaining between them. The CDR3 covers 15 residues. CDR1 is SGHRS, CDR2 YFSETQ, per germline. CDR3: CASSLARSGVTEAFF. CDR3 bases: TGCGCCAGCAGCTTGGCCAGGTCAGGGGTCACTGAAGCTTTCTTT.

This chain joins TRBV6-5 and TRBJ2-3, with 8 bases that match TRBD1. The germline V gene encodes CDR1 MNHEY and CDR2 SVGAGI. The CDR3 runs to 14 residues. J was trimmed by 6 bases and V by 3 bases; bases with no gene match: 5. The CDR3 nucleotides are TGTGCCAGCAGTTATGGAGGACAGGGCGATACGCAGTATTTT. As protein: CASSYGGQGDTQYF.

The V gene is TRBV28, the J gene TRBJ1-1; the D is unclear. Trimming shortened V by 3 bases and J by 3 bases, and 5 bases separated the two germline ends. The germline V gene has CDR1 MDHEN and CDR2 SYDVKM. The CDR3 runs to 12 residues. The CDR3 is CASSFFDTEAFF. As DNA, the CDR3 is TGTGCCAGCAGTTTTTTCGACACTGAAGCTTTCTTT.

V is TRBV5-4 and J is TRBJ2-3, with 7 bases matching TRBD1. The germline gives CDR1 SGHNT, CDR2 YYREEE (reference sequence). V lost 4 bases and J lost 4; bases outside the gene matches: 3. The CDR3 covers 13 residues. CDR3 sequence (DNA): TGTGCCAGCAGCCTGACAGGGTCAGATACGCAGTATTTT. Its translation: CASSLTGSDTQYF.

This clone was counted a few times. V usage is TRBV6-5 and J usage is TRBJ2-1, with TRBD1 matching over 8 bases. From germline, CDR1 is MNHEY and CDR2 SVGAGI. Trimming at V came to 6 bases and at J to 4 bases, leaving 8 bases not matched to a gene. The CDR3 sequence is 15 residues long. The CDR3: CASRIDRGVYNEQFF. The CDR3 coding sequence is TGTGCCAGCAGAATAGACAGGGGAGTTTACAATGAGCAGTTCTTC.

This chain links TRBV7-9 with TRBJ2-4; 8 bases line up with TRBD1. The V segment lost 5 bases and the J segment 7 bases; nucleotides outside the gene matches: 10. The V gene's germline CDR1 is SEHNR and CDR2 FQNEAQ (reference sequence). The CDR3 sequence is 15 residues long. The DNA for the CDR3 is TGTGCCAGCAGCGATACTCAGGGGGCGGGTAACATTCAGTACTTC. This codes for CASSDTQGAGNIQYF. Variable domain in full (rest from reference TRBV7-9 and TRBJ2-4): DTGVSQNPRHKITKRGQNVTFRCDPISEHNRLYWYRQTLGQGPEFLTYFQNEAQLEKSRLLSDRFSAERPKGSFSTLEIQRTEQGDSAMYLCASSDTQGAGNIQYFGAGTRLSVL.

The V and J genes are TRBV5-1 and TRBJ1-3; D ambiguous. V lost 0 bases and J 8 bases, leaving 9 bases between the germline ends. Germline-derived CDR1 and CDR2 are SGHRS and YFSETQ. The CDR3 has 13 residues. Here the CDR3 DNA reads TGCGCCAGCAGCTTGGTCCGGCGGTACACCATATATTTT. It codes for CASSLVRRYTIYF.

The rearrangement links TRBV4-1 to TRBJ2-7; 11 nucleotides agree with TRBD2. The junction had 7 bases not matched to a gene; V was cut back by 3 bases and J by 3 bases. Germline V gives CDR1 MGHRA, CDR2 YSYEKL. The CDR3 totals 16 residues. CDR3 region: CASSQQTSGGYYEQYF. CDR3 DNA: TGCGCCAGCAGCCAGCAAACTAGCGGGGGATACTACGAGCAGTACTTC.

Remarks on this clone: Different DNA sequences within this sample yield the same CDR3. The chain has TRBV2 and TRBJ2-5; 10 bases fit TRBD1. Germline V gene lookup returns CDR1 SNHLY and CDR2 FYNNEI. Trimming cost V 4 bases and J 2 bases; bases outside gene matches: 19. The CDR3 has 20 amino acids. This chain's CDR3 is CASSGDASGQGILTQETQYF. In DNA form, the CDR3 reads TGTGCCAGCAGTGGGGACGCCTCGGGACAGGGGATATTGACTCAAGAGACCCAGTACTTC.

The chain has TRBV5-6 and TRBJ1-2; 9 nucleotides agree with TRBD1. This CDR3 has 14 residues. Per germline, CDR1 SGHDT and CDR2 YYEEEE. The V and J ends lost 0 bases and 5 bases, in that order; junction bases with no gene match: 2. CDR3 residues: CASSLGQGGYGYTF. Here the CDR3 DNA reads TGTGCCAGCAGCTTGGGACAGGGGGGTTATGGCTACACCTTC.

The chain carries TRBV5-1 and TRBJ1-6; no definite D call. The CDR3 consists of 17 residues. Germline V CDR1 and CDR2: SGHRS, YFSETQ. The ends were cut back, 3 bases at V and 7 bases at J, with 20 bases in the middle. The CDR3 DNA reads TGCGCCAGCAGCTCTACAGCGCCGGGGTATATGAATTCACCCCTCCACTTT. It specifies CASSSTAPGYMNSPLHF. Filled out from reference TRBV5-1 and TRBJ1-6, the complete variable domain reads KAGVTQTPRYLIKTRGQQVTLSCSPISGHRSVSWYQQTPGQGLQFLFEYFSETQRNKGNFPGRFSGRQFSNSRSEMNVSTLELGDSALYLCASSSTAPGYMNSPLHFGNGTRLTVT.

The rearrangement links TRBV5-1 to TRBJ1-2; maybe TRBD1 (6 bases). This CDR3 spans 14 amino acids. Germline V gene data show CDR1 as SGHRS and CDR2 as YFSETQ. Trimming left V 1 base short and J 2 bases short, with 9 bases between. The DNA of the CDR3 is TGCGCCAGCAGCTTGCAGGGACACAACTATGGCTACACCTTC. Encoded protein: CASSLQGHNYGYTF.